The next 28 T cell receptor beta chains were all read from a single sample in a study of CD8 T cells in ankylosing spondylitis. Overall study findings and caveats: Ankylosing spondylitis blood appeared to be characterized by a TCR beta motif of 7 to 9 highly homologous variants.

TCRdb passed the 5' RACE reads through MiXCR, listing each CDR3 protein once. Altogether around 770,000 distinct CDR3 sequences are present, around 19% being singletons, with the ten largest covering over 15%. These receptors' antigens are unknown. Sequenced: blood, either unsorted or a sorted T cell fraction (not recorded which). These receptors came from a male donor with ankylosing spondylitis.

The chain is built from TRBV5-1 and TRBJ1-1, with D possibly TRBD1 on 6 matching bases. CDR3 size: 14 residues. Between the trimmed V and J ends, which lost 6 bases and 5 bases, there was a span of 17 bases. Germline V gives CDR1 SGHRS, CDR2 YFSETQ. The chain's CDR3 is CASKLGGAGTEAFF. Here the CDR3 DNA reads TGCGCCAGCAAATTGGGGGGCGCGGGAACTGAAGCTTTCTTT.

The V and J genes are TRBV15 and TRBJ2-5; D is tentatively TRBD1 or TRBD2 (5 bases each). From germline, CDR1 is LNHNV and CDR2 YYDKDF (reference sequence). CDR3 length: 13 amino acids. V was cut by 5 bases and J by 5 bases, with 12 bases left in between. The CDR3 region has the DNA TGTGCCACCAGCCTACCGGGACGGGAGACCCAGTACTTC. Amino acids: CATSLPGRETQYF.

V is TRBV10-3 and J is TRBJ1-5; 7 bases map to TRBD1. The J segment lost 3 bases and the V segment lost 2 bases, leaving 4 bases of the junction unmatched. Per the germline V gene, CDR1 is ENHRY and CDR2 is SYGVKD. CDR3 length: 15 amino acids. CDR3 residues: CAISEGDRNNQPQHF. CDR3 DNA sequence: TGTGCCATCAGTGAGGGGGACAGAAACAATCAGCCCCAGCATTTT.

This clonotype was observed many times. The V and J genes are TRBV20-1 and TRBJ1-5; the D is unclear. This CDR3 has 11 amino acids. Trimming removed 2 bases from V and 12 bases from J, with 11 bases in between. CDR1 is DFQATT, CDR2 SNEGSKA, per germline (reference sequence). The CDR3 spells CSARSNRSQHF. The CDR3 bases are TGCAGTGCTAGAAGTAACCGCAGCCAGCATTTT.

The chain combines TRBV29-1 with TRBJ2-1; D not resolved. This CDR3 contains 14 residues. V lost 6 bases and J 0 bases, leaving 12 bases between the germline ends. Germline V gene data show CDR1 as SQVTM and CDR2 as ANQGSEA. The CDR3 region is CSVSKESSYNEQFF. The CDR3 DNA follows: TGCAGCGTGTCGAAGGAGAGCTCCTACAATGAGCAGTTCTTC.

The chain joins TRBV20-1 to TRBJ2-4, with TRBD2 identical over 11 bases. Germline V gene sequence: CDR1 DFQATT, CDR2 SNEGSKA (reference sequence). Germline trimming cut 5 bases from V and 3 bases from J; bases unmatched to any gene: 12. The CDR3 sequence is 17 residues long. As DNA, the CDR3 is TGCAGTGCTTTGAGGACTAGCGGGTCGACGTTCAAAAACATTCAGTACTTC. It is translated as CSALRTSGSTFKNIQYF.

This clonotype was recorded a few times. This chain connects TRBV20-1 to TRBJ2-7; 14 bases map to TRBD2. This CDR3 region has 15 residues. CDR1 is DFQATT, CDR2 SNEGSKA, per germline (reference sequence). V lost 4 bases and J lost 3; bases outside the gene matches: 5. Here the CDR3 reads CSATKGTSGGYEQYF. As DNA, the CDR3 is TGCAGTGCTACTAAAGGGACTAGCGGGGGCTACGAGCAGTACTTC.

This chain's CDR3 is CASSVGGYGYTF. The CDR3 DNA reads as TGTGCCAGCAGCGTAGGGGGATATGGCTACACCTTC. V usage is TRBV9 and J usage is TRBJ1-2; D is unclear. Germline V gene sequence: CDR1 SGDLS, CDR2 YYNGEE. Trimming cost V 0 bases and J 5 bases, with 5 bases left between them. This CDR3 comprises 12 residues.

This clonotype was counted between two and nine times. V and J are TRBV5-1 and TRBJ2-7; TRBD1 agrees at 11 bases. With 4 bases clipped from V and 2 bases from J, the junction kept 2 bases outside the gene matches. This CDR3 has 14 amino acids. Germline CDR1 SGHRS, CDR2 YFSETQ. CDR3 coding DNA: TGCGCCAGCAGCACGGGACAGGGGGCCTACGAGCAGTACTTC. Amino acids: CASSTGQGAYEQYF.

The V call is TRBV27, the J call TRBJ1-5; no firm D call. Germline CDR1 is MNHEY and CDR2 is SMNVEV (reference sequence). V lost 3 bases and J 1 base, leaving 4 bases between the germline ends. This CDR3 comprises 13 residues. Here the CDR3 DNA reads TGTGCCAGCAGTTTTGTGAGCAATCAGCCCCAGCATTTT. Translation: CASSFVSNQPQHF.

The chain recombines TRBV21-1 with TRBJ2-7; TRBD2, the D gene given by the table, was not confirmed from the DNA. TRBV21-1 is annotated as a pseudogene. The CDR3 is 16 residues long. CDR3 DNA sequence: TGTGCCAGCAGCATCCTTCGGAAGGCTCCCGACTACGAGCAGTACTTC. Residues: CASSILRKAPDYEQYF.

This sequence joins TRBV18 and TRBJ1-6, with no clear D. V lost 4 bases to trimming and J lost 8 bases, with 18 bases between them. Germline V gene lookup returns CDR1 KGHSH and CDR2 LQKENI. This CDR3 contains 16 residues. This chain's CDR3 is CASSLGLGEIHSPLHF. As DNA, the CDR3 is TGTGCCAGCTCACTTGGGCTTGGGGAGATCCATTCACCCCTCCACTTT.

The chain recombines TRBV5-1 with TRBJ2-1; no clear D. The V end lost 0 bases, the J end lost 9 bases, and 10 bases lay between the germline ends. Germline V gene lookup returns CDR1 SGHRS and CDR2 YFSETQ. The CDR3 consists of 13 residues. CDR3 in DNA: TGCGCCAGCAGCTTGGCCGGCTCGGCTGAGCAGTTCTTC. As protein: CASSLAGSAEQFF.

This clonotype was detected only a few times. The chain is built from TRBV6-5 and TRBJ2-2; D gene unclear. Germline CDR1 reads MNHEY; CDR2 reads SVGAGI. V was pared by 0 bases and J by 4 bases, with 6 bases between. The CDR3 extends over 14 amino acids. CDR3: CASSYSRSTGELFF. The CDR3 DNA reads TGTGCCAGCAGTTACTCAAGGAGCACCGGGGAGCTGTTTTTT.

This clonotype was found a few times. The chain joins TRBV20-1 to TRBJ2-3; D is undetermined. Germline values: CDR1 DFQATT, CDR2 SNEGSKA (reference sequence). The germline V and J ends were trimmed by 5 bases and 0 bases, with 15 bases remaining between them. CDR3 length: 15 residues. The CDR3 nucleotides read TGCAGTGCTCCACGTATGAAGCCTAGCACAGATACGCAGTATTTT. Protein sequence: CSAPRMKPSTDTQYF.

This clonotype came up a few times. For the CDR3, the DNA is TGTGCCAGCAGTCCCCCGGGACTCCCAGGGAATGAGCAGTTCTTC. Translation gives CASSPPGLPGNEQFF. The V and J genes are TRBV6-1 and TRBJ2-1; D is perhaps TRBD2 (6 bases). With 5 bases removed from V and 7 bases from J, the gap between germline ends came to 18 bases. There are 15 residues in the CDR3. The germline CDR1 and CDR2 sequences are MNHNS and SASEGT.

As DNA, the CDR3 is TGTGCCAGCAGCGTCGACGCTAACGGTTCACCCCTCCACTTT. Its protein is CASSVDANGSPLHF. The genes are TRBV11-2 and TRBJ1-6; D ambiguous. Between the trimmed V and J ends, which lost 5 bases and 9 bases, there was a span of 14 bases. Germline CDR1 is SGHAT and CDR2 is FQNNGV. The CDR3 contains 14 residues.

V gene TRBV6-6 combines with J gene TRBJ2-1; D may be TRBD2 (6 bases). This CDR3 comprises 13 residues. Germline V gives CDR1 MNHNY, CDR2 SVGAGI (reference sequence). V lost 5 bases to trimming and J lost 5 bases, with 10 bases between them. The CDR3 sequence is CASSKTSNNEQFF. The CDR3 nucleotides are TGTGCCAGCAGTAAGACTAGTAACAATGAGCAGTTCTTC.

The chain combines TRBV9 with TRBJ1-4, with D perhaps matching TRBD1 (5 bases). This CDR3 is 13 amino acids long. Germline V CDR1 and CDR2: SGDLS, YYNGEE. Trimming took off 6 bases at V and 7 bases at J, with 13 bases between the two ends. The CDR3 region has the DNA TGTGCCAGCAACGCCGGGGACGGTGAAAAACTGTTTTTT. Translation gives CASNAGDGEKLFF.

The J gene is TRBJ2-7, the V gene TRBV28; 10 bases match TRBD2. After removal of 5 bases from V and 5 bases from J, the junction contained 9 bases not matched to a gene. CDR3 length: 15 residues. Germline V gene lookup returns CDR1 MDHEN and CDR2 SYDVKM. Written as DNA, the CDR3 is TGTGCCAGCAGTATAGTAGCGGGAGGTCGCAACGAGCAGTACTTC. Protein: CASSIVAGGRNEQYF.

This chain links TRBV19 with TRBJ2-5, with a possible D match to TRBD2 (6 bases). Trimming removed 6 bases at V and 5 bases at J, with 13 bases between. CDR3 length: 13 residues. Germline-derived CDR1 and CDR2 are LNHDA and SQIVND (reference sequence). CDR3 sequence: CASRTGVHETQYF. DNA of the CDR3: TGTGCCAGTAGAACGGGAGTTCACGAGACCCAGTACTTC.

This clonotype was seen more than once but under ten times. V and J are TRBV20-1 and TRBJ1-5; D is uncertain. Per germline, CDR1 DFQATT and CDR2 SNEGSKA (reference sequence). Trimming took off 5 bases at V and 5 bases at J, with 13 bases between the two ends. This CDR3 has 13 amino acids. The CDR3 loop reads CSARSGLYQPQHF. The CDR3 DNA reads as TGCAGTGCTCGGTCGGGGTTGTATCAGCCCCAGCATTTT.

This chain connects TRBV7-6 to TRBJ2-1; D is undetermined. The V end was cut by 1 base, the J end by 1 base, with 11 bases between. CDR3 length equals 16 residues. CDR1 is SGHVS and CDR2 is FNYEAQ in the germline V gene. The CDR3 region has the DNA TGTGCCAGCAGCTTAGGATCTTGGCGATCCTACAATGAGCAGTTCTTC. As protein: CASSLGSWRSYNEQFF. Filled out from reference TRBV7-6 and TRBJ2-1, the complete variable domain reads GAGVSQSPRYKVTKRGQDVALRCDPISGHVSLYWYRQALGQGPEFLTYFNYEAQQDKSGLPNDRFSAERPEGSISTLTIQRTEQRDSAMYRCASSLGSWRSYNEQFFGPGTRLTVL.

A few counts support this clonotype. V and J are TRBV11-2 and TRBJ2-1, with 10 bases lining up with TRBD1. CDR3 length: 16 amino acids. Germline values: CDR1 SGHAT, CDR2 FQNNGV. With V trimmed by 6 bases and J by 3 bases, 8 bases remained unmatched. CDR3 region: CASRRGQGGIYNEQFF. The CDR3 DNA sequence: TGTGCCAGCAGGCGAGGACAGGGGGGGATCTACAATGAGCAGTTCTTC.

This clonotype was detected a few times. V and J are TRBV20-1 and TRBJ2-1; D uncertain. Germline CDR1 is DFQATT and CDR2 is SNEGSKA (reference sequence). V was shortened by 2 bases and J by 7 bases, with 9 bases between the two germline ends. The CDR3 runs 12 residues. The CDR3 loop is CSARIPRNEQFF. CDR3 coding DNA: TGCAGTGCTAGAATCCCAAGGAATGAGCAGTTCTTC.

The chain recombines TRBV7-6 with TRBJ2-7; perhaps TRBD1 as D (6 bases). The germline V gene has CDR1 SGHVS and CDR2 FNYEAQ. The ends were cut back, 2 bases at V and 5 bases at J, with 25 bases in the middle. The CDR3 spans 18 residues. CDR3 coding DNA: TGTGCCAGCAGCTTACAATCCCCACAGGGTTCTAAACTCAACGAGCAGTACTTC. Its translation is CASSLQSPQGSKLNEQYF.

This clonotype showed up just a few times. The chain couples TRBV6-5 to TRBJ2-7; TRBD1 aligns across 11 bases. The CDR3 is 14 residues long. The J segment lost 5 bases and the V segment lost 4 bases, leaving 4 bases of the junction unmatched. CDR1 MNHEY and CDR2 SVGAGI come from the germline V gene. In DNA, the CDR3 is TGTGCCAGCAGTTGGACAGGGGGCATAAACGAGCAGTACTTC. This gives the protein CASSWTGGINEQYF.

V gene TRBV29-1 combines with J gene TRBJ2-5; 10 positions match TRBD1. The ends lost 1 base at V and 4 bases at J; junction bases unmatched: 12. This CDR3 is 17 amino acids long. CDR1 is SQVTM, CDR2 ANQGSEA, per germline. This CDR3 reads CSVEGLPGTGDRETQYF. The CDR3 coding sequence is TGCAGCGTTGAAGGTTTGCCCGGGACAGGGGATCGAGAGACCCAGTACTTC.